This entry lists 31 T cell receptor beta chains sequenced from one sample in a study of T cells in Graves' hyperthyroidism and ophthalmopathy. TCR beta CDR3 sequences were amplified from RNA transcripts. Carried out on the TCR CDR3, a first-round RT-PCR used the HTBI primer set. TCRdb ran MiXCR on the multiplex PCR reads and lists one entry per CDR3 protein. The sample consists of 300,000 to 350,000 distinct CDR3 sequences, around a sixth of them appearing once. Material for sequencing was blood. These receptor sequences come from a man between 25 and 39 years old with Graves' hyperthyroidism.

The chain combines TRBV5-1 with TRBJ2-3; D is ambiguous. CDR3 length: 15 residues. V lost 0 bases, J lost 4 bases, and 12 bases lay in between. Germline-derived CDR1 and CDR2 are SGHRS and YFSETQ. The CDR3 bases are TGCGCCAGCAGCTTGGAAGGTCGACCCCCAGATACGCAGTATTTT. Amino acid sequence: CASSLEGRPPDTQYF. The full variable domain, with the rest looked up from reference TRBV5-1 and TRBJ2-3, is KAGVTQTPRYLIKTRGQQVTLSCSPISGHRSVSWYQQTPGQGLQFLFEYFSETQRNKGNFPGRFSGRQFSNSRSEMNVSTLELGDSALYLCASSLEGRPPDTQYFGPGTRLTVL.

The chain combines TRBV28 with TRBJ2-7; D uncertain. Deletions cut 2 bases from V and 2 bases from J, with 7 bases between. This CDR3 spans 13 amino acids. Per the germline V gene, CDR1 is MDHEN and CDR2 is SYDVKM. This CDR3 reads CASSLPVTYEQYF. As DNA, the CDR3 is TGTGCCAGCAGTTTACCCGTGACCTACGAGCAGTACTTC. The full variable domain, rest sourced from reference TRBV28 and TRBJ2-7, is DVKVTQSSRYLVKRTGEKVFLECVQDMDHENMFWYRQDPGLGLRLIYFSYDVKMKEKGDIPEGYSVSREKKERFSLILESASTNQTSMYLCASSLPVTYEQYFGPGTRLTVT.

This clonotype was counted a few times. The chain carries TRBV30 and TRBJ2-3; D uncertain. This CDR3 has 14 amino acids. With 0 bases removed from V and 4 bases from J, the gap between germline ends came to 11 bases. In germline, CDR1 is GTSNPN, CDR2 SVGIG (reference sequence). The CDR3 region has the DNA TGTGCCTGGAGTGTTAGTTCCCCCCCAGATACGCAGTATTTT. It specifies CAWSVSSPPDTQYF.

This clonotype was recorded many times. This rearrangement joins TRBV6-1 to TRBJ2-1; D gene ambiguous. Germline V gives CDR1 MNHNS, CDR2 SASEGT. Between the trimmed V and J ends, which lost 6 bases and 2 bases, there was a span of 8 bases. The CDR3 loop spans 13 amino acids. CDR3 sequence reads: CASSQPPYNEQFF. CDR3 DNA: TGTGCCAGCAGCCAGCCCCCCTACAATGAGCAGTTCTTC.

In nucleotides, the CDR3 is TGCAGTGCTTGCCCCCGCAATGAGCAGTTCTTC. It encodes CSACPRNEQFF. The rearrangement uses TRBV20-1 and TRBJ2-1; no definite D call. The CDR3 totals 11 residues. Germline V lookup: CDR1 DFQATT, CDR2 SNEGSKA (reference sequence). Trimming left V 5 bases short and J 6 bases short, with 8 bases between.

This clonotype was detected a few times. The gene calls are TRBV12-3 or TRBV12-4 and TRBJ1-5, with D tentatively TRBD1 (6 bases). The V end was cut by 5 bases, the J end by 7 bases, with 12 bases between. CDR3 length: 13 amino acids. CDR3 nucleotides: TGTGCCAGCAGTCCCCAGGGGTTGCAGCCCCAGCATTTT. Translation: CASSPQGLQPQHF.

In its sample, this clonotype was seen a few times. The chain is built from TRBV12-3 or TRBV12-4 and TRBJ2-1; TRBD2 is a possible D gene (5 bases). V shed 5 bases and J shed 7 bases, with 15 bases lying between them. The CDR3 has 14 amino acids. The DNA of the CDR3 is TGTGCCAGCAGTCCTCTAGCACGAGGGAATGAGCAGTTCTTC. Its translation: CASSPLARGNEQFF.

The J gene is TRBJ2-7, the V gene TRBV4-1; the D gene could be TRBD1 or TRBD2 (6 bases each). The germline V gene has CDR1 MGHRA and CDR2 YSYEKL. Trimming pared 6 bases from V and 12 bases from J, leaving 18 bases between. The CDR3 contains 12 residues. The DNA for the CDR3 is TGCGCCAGCAGGGGTATCGGGGGCCTGCCGTACTTC. This translates into CASRGIGGLPYF.

This clonotype was picked up many times. The V gene is TRBV12-3 or TRBV12-4, the J gene TRBJ2-1; perhaps TRBD2 as D (6 bases). The length of the CDR3 is 15 residues. Trimming removed 6 bases at V and 5 bases at J, with 17 bases between. The chain's CDR3 is CASRSPGLTDNEQFF. In nucleotides, the CDR3 is TGTGCCAGCAGATCCCCGGGACTTACCGACAATGAGCAGTTCTTC.

This chain connects TRBV19 to TRBJ2-2; 8 nucleotides agree with TRBD1. Trimming cost V 2 bases and J 2 bases; bases outside gene matches: 4. This CDR3 comprises 16 residues. Germline loops: CDR1 LNHDA, CDR2 SQIVND (reference sequence). The CDR3, as DNA: TGTGCCAGTAGTATATGGACAGGGCGTAACACCGGGGAGCTGTTTTTT. Translating gives CASSIWTGRNTGELFF.

Many counts were recorded for this clonotype. The J gene is TRBJ2-1, the V gene TRBV2, with D possibly TRBD2 on 5 matching bases. The CDR3 has 14 amino acids. V was cut by 5 bases and J by 5 bases, with 13 bases left in between. Germline loops: CDR1 SNHLY, CDR2 FYNNEI. As DNA, the CDR3 is TGTGCCAGCAGTAAGGTCGGGAACAACAATGAGCAGTTCTTC. Its protein is CASSKVGNNNEQFF.

The V and J genes are TRBV3-1 and TRBJ2-1; D is possibly TRBD2 (6 bases). Trimming stripped 4 bases from V and 9 bases from J, with 13 bases between. Germline CDR1 LGHDT, CDR2 YNNKEL (reference sequence). The CDR3 consists of 13 residues. For the CDR3, the DNA is TGTGCCAGCAGCCCCCTGGGCGGGATTGAGCAGTTCTTC. Encoded protein: CASSPLGGIEQFF.

The chain couples TRBV25-1 to TRBJ2-7; D gene ambiguous. Germline CDR1 MGHDK, CDR2 SYGVNS. The length of the CDR3 is 14 residues. Trimming stripped 1 base from V and 4 bases from J, with 11 bases between. The CDR3 region is CASSESYQGYEQYF. CDR3 bases: TGTGCCAGCAGTGAATCCTACCAAGGGTACGAGCAGTACTTC.

This clonotype was detected ten times or more. V is TRBV29-1 and J is TRBJ1-2; D remains unclear. Per germline, CDR1 SQVTM and CDR2 ANQGSEA. The CDR3 is 13 amino acids. Deletions cut 5 bases from V and 3 bases from J, with 13 bases between. CDR3 residues: CSVFIYLHYGYTF. CDR3 DNA: TGCAGCGTTTTTATATACCTTCACTATGGCTACACCTTC. Complete variable domain (other parts from reference TRBV29-1 and TRBJ1-2): SAVISQKPSRDICQRGTSLTIQCQVDSQVTMMFWYRQQPGQSLTLIATANQGSEATYESGFVIDKFPISRPNLTFSTLTVSNMSPEDSSIYLCSVFIYLHYGYTFGSGTRLTVV.

The chain joins TRBV5-1 to TRBJ2-3; tentative D call: TRBD1 (5 bases). Trimming removed 7 bases at V and 2 bases at J, with 23 bases between. The CDR3 has 17 amino acids. The germline V gene encodes CDR1 SGHRS and CDR2 YFSETQ. The chain's CDR3 is CASCLGARQVYTDTQYF. The CDR3 nucleotides read TGCGCCAGCTGCCTAGGGGCGCGGCAAGTATACACAGATACGCAGTATTTT. The entire variable domain, with the rest obtained from reference TRBV5-1 and TRBJ2-3, is as follows: KAGVTQTPRYLIKTRGQQVTLSCSPISGHRSVSWYQQTPGQGLQFLFEYFSETQRNKGNFPGRFSGRQFSNSRSEMNVSTLELGDSALYLCASCLGARQVYTDTQYFGPGTRLTVL.

This clonotype has only a few counts. A read error may explain this, as a much larger clone is one base away. This chain joins TRBV6-2 or TRBV6-3 and TRBJ2-1; no clear D gene. V lost 5 bases and J 6 bases, leaving 5 bases between the germline ends. CDR3 size: 11 residues. Germline CDR1 reads MNHEY; CDR2 reads SVGEGT. CDR3 DNA: TGTGCCAGCAGTCAACCCAATGAGCAGTTCTTC. Translation: CASSQPNEQFF.

This clonotype was found many times. This chain uses TRBV11-1 with TRBJ2-1, with TRBD2 matching 10 bases. V lost 3 bases and J lost 5; bases outside the gene matches: 4. The CDR3 is 15 amino acids. Germline loops: CDR1 SGHAT, CDR2 FQDESV (reference sequence). The CDR3 is CASSFGTSVNNEQFF. CDR3 nucleotides: TGTGCCAGCAGCTTCGGGACTAGCGTCAACAATGAGCAGTTCTTC.

To note about this clonotype: Relative to the germline gene, one junction end is altered; a read error may explain this. This chain uses TRBV18 with TRBJ1-5; D is perhaps TRBD1 (6 bases). The CDR3 covers 14 residues. Germline-derived CDR1 and CDR2 are KGHSH and LQKENI. The CDR3 is CASSQDGGNQPQRF. CDR3 sequence (DNA): TGTGCCAGCTCACAGGACGGGGGCAATCAGCCCCAGCGTTTT.

The chain is built from TRBV11-3 and TRBJ2-1, with D tentatively TRBD1 or TRBD2 (5 bases each). The CDR3 is 13 amino acids. Germline assignment: CDR1 SGHNT and CDR2 YENEEA. With 4 bases removed from V and 11 bases from J, the gap between germline ends came to 15 bases. The CDR3 loop reads CASSSRDPAKQFF. CDR3 DNA: TGTGCCAGCAGCTCCCGGGACCCGGCGAAGCAGTTCTTC.

At least ten counts were recorded for this clonotype. The chain combines TRBV6-5 with TRBJ2-7; D gene unclear. Trimming pared 0 bases from V and 6 bases from J, leaving 12 bases between. This CDR3 region has 14 residues. Germline values: CDR1 MNHEY, CDR2 SVGAGI. CDR3 DNA: TGTGCCAGCAGTTACTCGACGGGTGGTGGCGAGCAGTACTTC. Amino acid sequence: CASSYSTGGGEQYF.

This clonotype was found many times. The CDR3: CASSELGANIQYF. The CDR3 nucleotides read TGTGCCAGCAGTGAACTGGGGGCGAACATTCAGTACTTC. The rearrangement joins TRBV2 to TRBJ2-4; weak D call: TRBD1 (6 bases). The CDR3 has 13 amino acids. Trimming removed 2 bases from V and 7 bases from J, with 9 bases in between. Germline V gives CDR1 SNHLY, CDR2 FYNNEI.

Many counts were recorded for this clonotype. The chain couples TRBV28 to TRBJ2-7; D ambiguous. Trimming left V 3 bases short and J 6 bases short, with 6 bases between. Germline CDR1 and CDR2: MDHEN and SYDVKM. The CDR3 covers 11 residues. CDR3 loop: CASSFNGEQYF. CDR3 sequence (DNA): TGTGCCAGCAGTTTTAACGGCGAGCAGTACTTC.

This clonotype was seen many times. The chain links TRBV2 to TRBJ2-7; a possible D gene is TRBD2 (5 bases). The V end lost 1 base, the J end lost 5 bases, and 12 bases lay between the germline ends. CDR1 and CDR2 (germline): SNHLY, FYNNEI. This CDR3 is built from 14 residues. The CDR3 region has the DNA TGTGCCAGCAGTGAAGGAGGGTTGAGGAACGAGCAGTACTTC. Its protein is CASSEGGLRNEQYF.

This clonotype occurred many times. J is TRBJ2-7 and V is TRBV28, with 14 bases identical to TRBD2. The J segment lost 2 bases and the V segment lost 4 bases, leaving 10 bases of the junction unmatched. The germline CDR1 and CDR2 sequences are MDHEN and SYDVKM. CDR3 size: 18 residues. CDR3 residues: CASSSGLAGAAITYEQYF. The CDR3 DNA reads as TGTGCCAGCAGTTCGGGACTAGCGGGAGCCGCCATTACCTACGAGCAGTACTTC.

In this sample, this clonotype turned up many times. The rearrangement uses TRBV27 and TRBJ2-7; the match to TRBD1 covers 10 bases. Germline loops: CDR1 MNHEY, CDR2 SMNVEV (reference sequence). V trimming: 4 bases; J trimming: 5 bases; junction bases outside the gene matches: 5. This CDR3 comprises 14 residues. The CDR3 reads CASSYRDRGHEQYF. The CDR3 bases are TGTGCCAGCAGTTACCGGGACAGGGGCCACGAGCAGTACTTC.

In its sample, this clonotype was seen many times. J is TRBJ2-1 and V is TRBV5-1; TRBD1 agrees at 8 bases. Germline V gene data show CDR1 as SGHRS and CDR2 as YFSETQ. The V gene end was trimmed by 4 bases and the J gene end by 9 bases; junction bases not matched to a gene: 3. The CDR3 runs 12 residues. The CDR3 region is CASSVQGGEQFF. CDR3 nucleotide sequence: TGCGCCAGCAGCGTACAGGGGGGTGAGCAGTTCTTC.

This clonotype was counted ten times or more. The chain carries TRBV7-8 and TRBJ1-1; tentatively, D is TRBD1 (5 bases). Trimming removed 1 base from V and 0 bases from J, with 12 bases in between. Germline CDR1 reads SGHVS; CDR2 reads FQNEAQ. CDR3 length equals 16 residues. The CDR3 DNA is TGTGCCAGCAGCTTAGGGAGACAGCAGATGAACACTGAAGCTTTCTTT. This sequence encodes CASSLGRQQMNTEAFF.

Many counts were recorded for this clonotype. The V call is TRBV30, the J call TRBJ1-1; D possibly corresponds to TRBD1 (6 bases). The CDR3 sequence is 13 residues long. Germline assignment: CDR1 GTSNPN and CDR2 SVGIG (reference sequence). Trimming took off 3 bases at V and 4 bases at J, with 12 bases between the two ends. CDR3 coding DNA: TGTGCCTGGAGCGAGGGGGTCGCCACTGAAGCTTTCTTT. Encoded protein: CAWSEGVATEAFF.

This clonotype was observed many times. This chain uses TRBV19 with TRBJ1-5; 8 nucleotides agree with TRBD1. Germline loops: CDR1 LNHDA, CDR2 SQIVND (reference sequence). There are 17 residues in the CDR3. The ends lost 5 bases at V and 7 bases at J; junction bases unmatched: 16. The CDR3 reads CASSRSPDRAEGQPQHF. CDR3 DNA sequence: TGTGCCAGTAGTCGATCCCCGGACAGGGCGGAAGGGCAGCCCCAGCATTTT.

This clonotype was seen at least ten times. The chain recombines TRBV28 with TRBJ2-7; D may correspond to TRBD1 or TRBD2 (7 bases each). Germline CDR1 MDHEN, CDR2 SYDVKM. V was clipped by 4 bases and J by 4 bases, with 17 bases between them. The CDR3 contains 15 residues. CDR3 loop: CASSWGGTENYEQYF. As DNA, the CDR3 is TGTGCCAGCAGTTGGGGGGGGACAGAGAATTACGAGCAGTACTTC.

In its sample, this clonotype was seen many times. The chain couples TRBV3-1 to TRBJ2-7, with 14 bases identical to TRBD2. This CDR3 spans 14 amino acids. CDR1 and CDR2 (germline): LGHDT, YNNKEL (reference sequence). The J segment lost 6 bases and the V segment lost 4 bases, leaving 2 bases of the junction unmatched. In DNA, the CDR3 is TGTGCCAGCAGCCTAGGACTAGCGGGAGGCGAGCAGTACTTC. This encodes CASSLGLAGGEQYF.